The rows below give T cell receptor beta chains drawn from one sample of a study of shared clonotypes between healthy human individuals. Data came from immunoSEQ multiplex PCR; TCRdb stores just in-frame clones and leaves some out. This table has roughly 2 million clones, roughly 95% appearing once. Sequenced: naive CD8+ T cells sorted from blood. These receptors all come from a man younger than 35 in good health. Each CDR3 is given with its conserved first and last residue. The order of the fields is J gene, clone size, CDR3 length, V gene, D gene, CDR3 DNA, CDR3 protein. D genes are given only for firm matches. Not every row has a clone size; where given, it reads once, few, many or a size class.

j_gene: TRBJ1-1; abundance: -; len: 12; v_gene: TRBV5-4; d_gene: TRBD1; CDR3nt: TGTGCCAGCAGCTGGGGGACAGGCGAAGCTTTCTTT; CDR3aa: CASSWGTGEAFF
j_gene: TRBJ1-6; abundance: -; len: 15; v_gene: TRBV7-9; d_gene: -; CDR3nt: TGTGCCAGCAGCCTCGAGGGACCGAAGGCTTCACCCCTCCACTTT; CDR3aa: CASSLEGPKASPLHF
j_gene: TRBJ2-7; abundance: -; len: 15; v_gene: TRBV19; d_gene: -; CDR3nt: TGTGCCAGTAGTACCTGGGGGGACCTACGGGACGAGCAGTACTTC; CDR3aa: CASSTWGDLRDEQYF
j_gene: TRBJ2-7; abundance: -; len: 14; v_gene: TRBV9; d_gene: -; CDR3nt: TGTGCCAGCAGCGTAGACGGGGACCCCTACGAGCAGTACTTC; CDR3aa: CASSVDGDPYEQYF
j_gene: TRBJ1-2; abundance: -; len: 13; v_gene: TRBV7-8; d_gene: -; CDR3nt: TGTGCCAGCAGCTCCGACAGGTTTTATGGCTACACCTTC; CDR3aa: CASSSDRFYGYTF
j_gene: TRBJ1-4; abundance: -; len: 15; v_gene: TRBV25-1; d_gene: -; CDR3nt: TGTGCCAGCAGTCCCCAATGGGGGCGCGGTGAAAAACTGTTTTTT; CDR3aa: CASSPQWGRGEKLFF
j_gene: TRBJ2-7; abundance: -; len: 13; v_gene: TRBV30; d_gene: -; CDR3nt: TGTGCCTGGGGGGTCGGAGTCTCCTACGAGCAGTACTTC; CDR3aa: CAWGVGVSYEQYF
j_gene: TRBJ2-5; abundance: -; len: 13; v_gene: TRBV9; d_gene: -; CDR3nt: TGTGCCAGCAGTGCCACAGGGAAAGAGACCCAGTACTTC; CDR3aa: CASSATGKETQYF
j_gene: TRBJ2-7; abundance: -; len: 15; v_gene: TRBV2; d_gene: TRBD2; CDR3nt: TGTGCCAGCAGGTCGGGACTAATGGGGAGTTACGAGCAGTACTTC; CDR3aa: CASRSGLMGSYEQYF
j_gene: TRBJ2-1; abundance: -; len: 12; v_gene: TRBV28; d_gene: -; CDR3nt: TGTGCCAGCAGTTTGGACCGGAATGAGCAGTTCTTC; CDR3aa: CASSLDRNEQFF
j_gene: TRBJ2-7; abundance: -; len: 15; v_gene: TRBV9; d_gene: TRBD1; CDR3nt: TGTGCCAGCAGCGTAGCTGGGACAGGGCAATACGAGCAGTACTTC; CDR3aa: CASSVAGTGQYEQYF
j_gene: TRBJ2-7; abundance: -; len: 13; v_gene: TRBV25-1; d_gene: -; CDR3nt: TGTGCCAGCAGTGACAGCGGCACCTACGAGCAGTACTTC; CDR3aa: CASSDSGTYEQYF
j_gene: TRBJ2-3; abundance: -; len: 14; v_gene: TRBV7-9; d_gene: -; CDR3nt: TGTGCCAGCAGCTCACCCCTTCATACAGATACGCAGTATTTT; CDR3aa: CASSSPLHTDTQYF
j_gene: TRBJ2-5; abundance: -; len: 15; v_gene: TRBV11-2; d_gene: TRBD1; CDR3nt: TGTGCCAGCAGCCCTGGGACAGGGGAACAAGAGACCCAGTACTTC; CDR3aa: CASSPGTGEQETQYF
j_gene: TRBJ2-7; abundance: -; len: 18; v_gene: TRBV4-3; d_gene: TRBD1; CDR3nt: TGCGCCAGCAGCTCCCACAGGGGACCGAGTGTGGATACCTACGAGCAGTACTTC; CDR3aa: CASSSHRGPSVDTYEQYF
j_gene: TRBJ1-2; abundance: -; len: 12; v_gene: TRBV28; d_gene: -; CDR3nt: TGTGCTACCCGGGGATTTAACTATGGCTACACCTTC; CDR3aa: CATRGFNYGYTF
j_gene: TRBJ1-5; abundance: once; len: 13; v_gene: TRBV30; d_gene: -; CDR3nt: TGTGCCTGGAGTGTAACAGGGAGTCAGCCCCAGCATTTT; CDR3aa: CAWSVTGSQPQHF
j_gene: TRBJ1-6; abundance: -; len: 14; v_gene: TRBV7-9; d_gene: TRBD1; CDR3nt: TGTGCCAGCAGCACCGGACAGGGGAACTCACCCCTCCACTTT; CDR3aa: CASSTGQGNSPLHF
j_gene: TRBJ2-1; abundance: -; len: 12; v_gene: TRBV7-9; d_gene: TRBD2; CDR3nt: TGTGCCAGCAGCTTAGGTAGCGGGGCTAGGTTCTTC; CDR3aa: CASSLGSGARFF
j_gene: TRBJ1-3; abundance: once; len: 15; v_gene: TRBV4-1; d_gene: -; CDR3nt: TGCGCCAGCAGCCAAGCCCGCGTCTCTGGAAACACCATATATTTT; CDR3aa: CASSQARVSGNTIYF
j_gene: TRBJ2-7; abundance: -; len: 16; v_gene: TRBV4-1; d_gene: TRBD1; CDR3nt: TGCGCCAGCAGCCAAGCGTCGGGACAGTTGTCCTACGAGCAGTACTTC; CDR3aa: CASSQASGQLSYEQYF
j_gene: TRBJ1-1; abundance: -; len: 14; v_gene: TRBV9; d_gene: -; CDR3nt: TGTGCCAGCAGCGCACAGGGTTTGAACACTGAAGCTTTCTTT; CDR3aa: CASSAQGLNTEAFF
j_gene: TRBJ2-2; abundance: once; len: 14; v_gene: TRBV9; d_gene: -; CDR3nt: TGTGCCAGCAGCGTAGAGGCAGTATCTAGGGAGCTGTTTTTT; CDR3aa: CASSVEAVSRELFF
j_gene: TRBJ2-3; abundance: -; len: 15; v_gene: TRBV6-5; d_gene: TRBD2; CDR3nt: TGTGCCAGCAGGGTGACTAGCGGTAGCACAGATACGCAGTATTTT; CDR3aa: CASRVTSGSTDTQYF
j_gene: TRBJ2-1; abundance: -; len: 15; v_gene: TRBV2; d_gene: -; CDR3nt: TGTGCCAGCAGTGACGGCGAGGTAGGGAGGAATGAGCAGTTCTTC; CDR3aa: CASSDGEVGRNEQFF
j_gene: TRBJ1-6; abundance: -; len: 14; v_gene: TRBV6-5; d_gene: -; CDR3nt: TGTGCCAGCAGTTACTCGAACAGTCATTCACCCCTCCACTTT; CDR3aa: CASSYSNSHSPLHF
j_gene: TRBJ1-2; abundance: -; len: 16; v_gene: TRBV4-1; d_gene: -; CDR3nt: TGCGCCAGCAGCCAGGCTACGACAGGTCATAACTATGGCTACACCTTC; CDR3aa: CASSQATTGHNYGYTF
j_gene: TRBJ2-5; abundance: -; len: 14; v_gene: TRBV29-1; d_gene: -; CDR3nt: TGCAGCGTTGAGCCGACAGGGACTATTGAGACCCAGTACTTC; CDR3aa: CSVEPTGTIETQYF
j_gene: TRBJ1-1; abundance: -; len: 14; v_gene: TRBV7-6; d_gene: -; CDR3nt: TGTGCCAGCAGCGCTCGGCAAGGAGTCACTGAAGCTTTCTTT; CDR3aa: CASSARQGVTEAFF
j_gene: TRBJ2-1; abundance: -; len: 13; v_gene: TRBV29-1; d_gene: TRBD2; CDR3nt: TGCAGCGTTGGACCTAGCGGATACAATGAGCAGTTCTTC; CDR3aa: CSVGPSGYNEQFF
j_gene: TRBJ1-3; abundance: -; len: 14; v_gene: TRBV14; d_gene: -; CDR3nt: TGTGCCAGCAGCCAAGATTTCAGTGGAAACACCATATATTTT; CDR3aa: CASSQDFSGNTIYF
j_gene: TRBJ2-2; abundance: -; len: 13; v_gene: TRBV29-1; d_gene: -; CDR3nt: TGCAGCGTTGAACCGGTGAACACCGGGGAGCTGTTTTTT; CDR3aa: CSVEPVNTGELFF